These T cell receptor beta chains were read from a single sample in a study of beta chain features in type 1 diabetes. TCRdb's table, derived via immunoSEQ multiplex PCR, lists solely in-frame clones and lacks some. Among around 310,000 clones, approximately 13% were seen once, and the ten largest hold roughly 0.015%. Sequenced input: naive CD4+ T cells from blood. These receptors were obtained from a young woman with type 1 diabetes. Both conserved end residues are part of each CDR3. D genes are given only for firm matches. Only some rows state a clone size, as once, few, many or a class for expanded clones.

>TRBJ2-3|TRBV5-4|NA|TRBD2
CASSLFGAGGGTDTQYF
TGTGCCAGCAGCTTGTTTGGGGCGGGAGGAGGCACAGATACGCAGTATTTT
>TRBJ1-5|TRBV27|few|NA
CASSFSGFTQPQHF
TGTGCCAGCAGTTTCTCAGGGTTCACCCAGCCCCAGCATTTT
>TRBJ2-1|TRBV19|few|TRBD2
CASSHGGGMNEQFF
TGTGCCAGTAGTCATGGGGGAGGGATGAATGAGCAGTTCTTC
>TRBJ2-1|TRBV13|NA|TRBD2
CASSFRYLLAETTDEQFF
TGTGCCAGCAGCTTTCGCTACCTACTAGCGGAGACTACAGATGAGCAGTTCTTC
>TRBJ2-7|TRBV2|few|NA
CASSEGLGVRKQYF
TGTGCCAGCAGTGAAGGCCTGGGAGTGAGGAAGCAGTACTTC
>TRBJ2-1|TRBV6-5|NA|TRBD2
CASSYLLAGDEQFF
TGTGCCAGCAGTTACTTACTAGCGGGAGATGAGCAGTTCTTC
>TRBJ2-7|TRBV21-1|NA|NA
CASSKSSGRALPDYEQYF
TGTGCCAGCAGCAAGTCTAGCGGGAGGGCCTTGCCGGACTACGAGCAGTACTTC
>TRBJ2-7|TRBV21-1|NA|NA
CASSKVGRGYEQYF
TGTGCCAGCAGCAAAGTTGGCAGGGGCTACGAGCAGTACTTC
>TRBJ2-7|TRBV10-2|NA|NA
CASSRRDFEYEQYF
TGCGCCAGCAGCAGACGGGATTTCGAGTACGAGCAGTACTTC
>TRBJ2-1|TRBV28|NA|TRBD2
CASMTSGGGNEQFF
TGTGCCAGCATGACTAGCGGAGGGGGAAATGAGCAGTTCTTC
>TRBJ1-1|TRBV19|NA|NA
CASEWAGNTEAFF
TGTGCCAGTGAGTGGGCTGGGAACACTGAAGCTTTCTTT
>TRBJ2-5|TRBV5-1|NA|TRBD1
CASSRYGQGAGETQYF
TGCGCCAGCAGCAGATATGGACAGGGGGCTGGAGAGACCCAGTACTTC
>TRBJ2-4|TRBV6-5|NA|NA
CASSYSFSGAKNIQYF
TGTGCCAGCAGTTACTCTTTTTCAGGGGCCAAAAACATTCAGTACTTC
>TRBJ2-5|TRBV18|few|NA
CASSPHRQETQYF
TGTGCCAGCTCACCACACAGGCAAGAGACCCAGTACTTC
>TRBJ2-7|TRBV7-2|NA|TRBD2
CASSPGLAGTYEQYF
TGTGCCAGCAGTCCCGGACTAGCGGGTACCTACGAGCAGTACTTC
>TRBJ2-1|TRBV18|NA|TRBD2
CASSPTSGAYNEQFF
TGTGCCAGCTCACCGACTAGCGGGGCCTACAATGAGCAGTTCTTC
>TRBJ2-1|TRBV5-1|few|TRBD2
CASSEGLAPRTVEQFF
TGCGCCAGCAGCGAGGGACTAGCCCCGCGAACGGTGGAGCAGTTCTTC
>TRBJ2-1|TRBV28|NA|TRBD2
CASRGASGLYNEQFF
TGTGCCAGCAGGGGAGCTAGCGGACTTTACAATGAGCAGTTCTTC
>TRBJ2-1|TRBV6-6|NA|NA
CASSYRGSYNEQFF
TGTGCCAGCAGTTACAGAGGGTCCTACAATGAGCAGTTCTTC
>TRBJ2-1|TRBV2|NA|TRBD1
CATRPLGQGAHIGQFF
TGTGCCACGCGCCCCTTAGGACAGGGGGCGCATATAGGGCAGTTCTTC
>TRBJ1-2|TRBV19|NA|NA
CASSVGMNYGYTF
TGTGCCAGTAGTGTCGGGATGAACTATGGCTACACCTTC
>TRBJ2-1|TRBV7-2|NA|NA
CASSSPMSGRGFF
TGTGCCAGCAGCTCCCCGATGTCGGGTAGAGGATTCTTC
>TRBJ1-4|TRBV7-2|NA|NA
CASSTSDRVDMFF
TGTGCCAGCAGCACCAGCGACAGAGTCGACATGTTTTTT
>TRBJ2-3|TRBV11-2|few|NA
CASSLPGSPGLTQYF
TGTGCCAGCAGCTTACCAGGGTCACCGGGTTTAACGCAGTATTTT
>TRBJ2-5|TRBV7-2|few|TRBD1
CASSYTGQGLETQYF
TGTGCCAGCAGCTACACGGGACAGGGGTTGGAGACCCAGTACTTC
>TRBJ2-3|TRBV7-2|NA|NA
CASSLELGRTQYF
TGTGCCAGCAGCTTAGAGTTGGGGCGTACGCAGTATTTT
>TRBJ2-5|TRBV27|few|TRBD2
CASSPWTSGLETQYF
TGTGCCAGCAGCCCTTGGACTAGCGGGTTAGAGACCCAGTACTTC
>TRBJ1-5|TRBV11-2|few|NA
CASSSNVAGNQPQHF
TGTGCCAGCAGCTCCAACGTGGCAGGGAATCAGCCCCAGCATTTT
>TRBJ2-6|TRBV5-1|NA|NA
CASSLSESGANVLTF
TGCGCCAGCAGCTTGTCCGAGTCTGGGGCCAACGTCCTGACTTTC
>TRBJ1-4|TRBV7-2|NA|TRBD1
CASSSKDRAFATEKLFF
TGTGCCAGCAGCTCAAAGGACAGGGCCTTTGCTACGGAAAAACTGTTTTTT
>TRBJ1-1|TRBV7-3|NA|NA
CASSPQGFTEAFF
TGTGCCAGCAGCCCACAGGGATTCACTGAAGCTTTCTTT
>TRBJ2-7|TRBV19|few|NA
CASSINRDYEQYF
TGTGCCAGTAGTATCAACAGAGACTACGAGCAGTACTTC
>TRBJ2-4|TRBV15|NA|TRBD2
CATSRNTGTSPKNIQYF
TGTGCCACCAGCAGAAACACCGGGACTAGCCCCAAAAACATTCAGTACTTC
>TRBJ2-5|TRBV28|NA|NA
CASSLLGGGMRETQYF
TGTGCCAGCAGTTTATTAGGCGGAGGGATGAGAGAGACCCAGTACTTC
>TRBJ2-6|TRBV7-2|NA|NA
CASEMSGANVLTF
TGTGCCAGCGAGATGTCTGGGGCCAACGTCCTGACTTTC
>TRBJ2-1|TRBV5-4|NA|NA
CASSPRGSPYNEQFF
TGTGCCAGCAGCCCTCGAGGAAGCCCCTACAATGAGCAGTTCTTC
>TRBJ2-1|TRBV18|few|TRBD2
CASSPPAGGPLGQFF
TGTGCCAGCTCACCACCGGCGGGAGGGCCCCTTGGGCAGTTCTTC
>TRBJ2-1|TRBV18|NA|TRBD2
CASSPTSGTGYNEQFF
TGTGCCAGCTCACCAACTAGCGGGACCGGCTACAATGAGCAGTTCTTC
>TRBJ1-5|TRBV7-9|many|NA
CASQGANQPQHF
TGTGCCAGCCAGGGCGCCAATCAGCCCCAGCATTTT
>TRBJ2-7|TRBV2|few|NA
CASSTQRPYEQYF
TGTGCCAGCAGTACCCAGCGCCCATACGAGCAGTACTTC
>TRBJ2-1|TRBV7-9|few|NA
CASSWGLNNEQFF
TGTGCCAGCAGCTGGGGACTGAACAATGAGCAGTTCTTC
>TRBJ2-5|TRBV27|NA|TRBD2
CASSPGPGLAAETQYF
TGTGCCAGCAGTCCCGGTCCGGGACTAGCTGCGGAGACCCAGTACTTC
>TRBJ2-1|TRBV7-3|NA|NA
CASSSPGLSTEQFF
TGTGCCAGCAGCTCTCCGGGACTGTCCACTGAGCAGTTCTTC
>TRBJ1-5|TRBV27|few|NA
CASSLSSNQPQHF
TGTGCCAGCAGTTTAAGCAGCAATCAGCCCCAGCATTTT